The 11 T cell receptor beta chains reported below all come from one sample, sequenced in a study of beta chain features in type 1 diabetes. The isolated RNA, all of it, was reverse transcribed, so expressed TCRB transcripts were what got sequenced. TCRdb's table, derived via immunoSEQ multiplex PCR, lists solely in-frame clones and lacks some. The repertoire holds 300,000 to 400,000 clones, with roughly 12% as singletons. The sequenced material came from naive CD4+ T cells from blood. The receptor source for this set is a man between 18 and 29 years old in good health.

J is TRBJ2-7 and V is TRBV19; D perhaps matches TRBD1 (5 bases). The CDR3 covers 14 residues. The V end lost 4 bases, the J end lost 6 bases, and 16 bases lay between the germline ends. Per the germline V gene, CDR1 is LNHDA and CDR2 is SQIVND (reference sequence). CDR3 DNA sequence: TGTGCCAGTAGTACAAGGACACCTTCAGCCGAGCAGTACTTC. Its translation is CASSTRTPSAEQYF.

This CDR3 reads CASRGTGPNYGYTF. CDR3 in DNA: TGTGCCAGCAGAGGGACAGGTCCTAACTATGGCTACACCTTC. The chain couples TRBV2 to TRBJ1-2, with 8 bases identical to TRBD1. This CDR3 is 14 amino acids long. CDR1 and CDR2 (germline): SNHLY, FYNNEI. Trimming cost V 6 bases and J 0 bases; bases outside gene matches: 3.

The table lists this clone with a few counts. The chain is built from TRBV13 and TRBJ2-7, with D possibly TRBD1 on 7 matching bases. V gave up 0 bases and J gave up 6 bases, with 9 bases separating them. CDR1 PRHDT and CDR2 FYEKMQ come from the germline V gene (reference sequence). The CDR3 sequence is 13 residues long. As DNA, the CDR3 is TGTGCCAGCAGCTTAGGTCAGGGGGGCGAGCAGTACTTC. The encoded protein is CASSLGQGGEQYF.

V is TRBV19 and J is TRBJ2-7; tentatively, D is TRBD1 (5 bases). Germline V gene data show CDR1 as LNHDA and CDR2 as SQIVND (reference sequence). Trimming cost V 5 bases and J 3 bases, with 17 bases left between them. The CDR3 runs to 15 residues. The CDR3 DNA is TGTGCCAGTAGTTTCAGGGCAATGGAAAGCTACGAGCAGTACTTC. Translating gives CASSFRAMESYEQYF.

Only a few counts were recorded for this clone. The J gene is TRBJ2-2, the V gene TRBV7-3; D not certain. Germline V lookup: CDR1 SGHTA, CDR2 FQGTGA. The CDR3 sequence is 16 residues long. The V end lost 4 bases, the J end lost 1 base, and 13 bases lay between the germline ends. The chain's CDR3 is CASSSTRSRNTGELFF. CDR3 nucleotide sequence: TGTGCCAGCAGCTCAACCCGGTCACGGAACACCGGGGAGCTGTTTTTT.

This clone was found a few times. The chain employs TRBV29-1 and TRBJ2-2; D is possibly TRBD1 (6 bases). CDR1 and CDR2 from the germline V gene are SQVTM and ANQGSEA. The V end was cut by 7 bases, the J end by 7 bases, with 16 bases between. The CDR3 runs 13 residues. CDR3 protein: CSATGSAGGELFF. CDR3 DNA: TGCAGCGCTACAGGGTCGGCGGGCGGGGAGCTGTTTTTT.

This clone was counted a few times. The chain couples TRBV15 to TRBJ1-5, with D possibly matching TRBD1 (5 bases). Germline loops: CDR1 LNHNV, CDR2 YYDKDF (reference sequence). This CDR3 is built from 17 residues. V was pared by 0 bases and J by 0 bases, with 12 bases between. Written as DNA, the CDR3 is TGTGCCACCAGCAGAGATCAAGGAGGGGATAGCAATCAGCCCCAGCATTTT. It translates to CATSRDQGGDSNQPQHF.

The chain combines TRBV5-6 with TRBJ2-7; 8 nucleotides align to TRBD1. The germline CDR1 and CDR2 sequences are SGHDT and YYEEEE. V gave up 0 bases and J gave up 3 bases; unmatched junction bases: 14. This CDR3 has 18 residues. The CDR3 is CASSLVLAFSGQDYEQYF. The DNA of the CDR3 is TGTGCCAGCAGCTTGGTCTTAGCGTTCTCGGGACAGGACTACGAGCAGTACTTC. The whole variable domain, filled in from reference TRBV5-6 and TRBJ2-7, reads DAGVTQSPTHLIKTRGQQVTLRCSPKSGHDTVSWYQQALGQGPQFIFQYYEEEERQRGNFPDRFSGHQFPNYSSELNVNALLLGDSALYLCASSLVLAFSGQDYEQYFGPGTRLTVT.

CDR3 sequence (DNA): TGTGCCAGCAGCATAGGGGGACAGCAAGAGACCCAGTACTTC. Its translation is CASSIGGQQETQYF. The rearrangement uses TRBV11-2 and TRBJ2-5; 7 bases are a match to TRBD1. V dropped 5 bases and J dropped 2; count of bases not matched to a gene: 5. This CDR3 has 14 residues. Looked up from germline, CDR1 is SGHAT and CDR2 is FQNNGV.

The chain combines TRBV28 with TRBJ1-5; TRBD1 agrees at 9 bases. With V trimmed by 4 bases and J by 5 bases, 6 bases remained unmatched. The germline V gene has CDR1 MDHEN and CDR2 SYDVKM. CDR3 length: 15 amino acids. CDR3 in amino acids: CASSSPGQGDQPQHF. Written as DNA, the CDR3 is TGTGCCAGCAGTTCACCGGGACAGGGAGATCAGCCCCAGCATTTT.

The rearrangement uses TRBV7-9 and TRBJ2-1, with D maybe TRBD1 (6 bases). The CDR3 spans 10 residues. V lost 11 bases and J 8 bases, leaving 10 bases between the germline ends. Germline V gives CDR1 SEHNR, CDR2 FQNEAQ (reference sequence). The CDR3 coding sequence is TGTGCCGTAGGGGGTCATGAGCAGTTCTTC. It encodes CAVGGHEQFF.